The present T cell receptor beta chain was sequenced within a study of T-cell memory formation after mild COVID-19. A remark on this clonotype: Its target is unknown.

The authors produced TCR alpha and TCR beta cDNA libraries with sample barcodes and UMIs by 5'RACE using constant-segment primers. In TCRdb, the 5' RACE reads were re-called with MiXCR into one record per CDR3 protein. Of about 110,000 distinct CDR3 sequences listed, about 18% are singletons. V lost 0 bases, J lost 2 bases, and 6 bases stayed unmatched. From germline, CDR1 is LGHDT and CDR2 YNNKEL (reference sequence). This CDR3 region has 16 residues. General study findings and limits: Memory sampled before infection contained some responding clones, suggesting cross-reactive memory joined. Contracting CD4+ clones were located mainly in CM and EM, and CD8+ clones in EMRA. There was no confirmation that second-wave clones peaking on day 37 were SARS-CoV-2 specific.

The receptor comes from an adult woman who had mild COVID-19 (a few samples of this study predate the infection). Cell type and time point are not known. This chain connects TRBV3-1 to TRBJ2-5; 7 bases are a match to TRBD2. The specimen was PBMCs or a T cell subset sorted from them (not recorded which). DNA for the CDR3: TGTGCCAGCAGCCAAGATTTTAGGGGACTACAAGAGACCCAGTACTTC. Translation gives CASSQDFRGLQETQYF.